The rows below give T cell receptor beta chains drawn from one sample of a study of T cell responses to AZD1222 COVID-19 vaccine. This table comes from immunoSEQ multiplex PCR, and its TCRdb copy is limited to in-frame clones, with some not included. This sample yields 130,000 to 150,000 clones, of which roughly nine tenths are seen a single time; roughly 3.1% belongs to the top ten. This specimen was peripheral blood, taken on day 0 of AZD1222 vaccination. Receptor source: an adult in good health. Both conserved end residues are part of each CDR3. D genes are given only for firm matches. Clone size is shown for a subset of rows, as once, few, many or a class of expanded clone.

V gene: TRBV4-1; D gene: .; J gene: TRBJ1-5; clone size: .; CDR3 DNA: TGCGCCCGCGCGGCCGGGGGGTTAAAGTGGGGCAATCAGCCCCAGCATTTT; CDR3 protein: CARAAGGLKWGNQPQHF
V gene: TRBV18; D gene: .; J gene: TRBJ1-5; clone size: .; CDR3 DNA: TGTGCCAGCTCACTCAAGACAGGAATGGATCAGCCCCAGCATTTT; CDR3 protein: CASSLKTGMDQPQHF
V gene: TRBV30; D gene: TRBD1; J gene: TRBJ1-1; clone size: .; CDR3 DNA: TGTGCCTGGAGTGTCCTCCAGGGGGAGGAAGCTTTCTTT; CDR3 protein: CAWSVLQGEEAFF
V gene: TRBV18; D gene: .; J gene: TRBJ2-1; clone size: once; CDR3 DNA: TGTGCCAGCTCACCGAACAATGAGCAGTTCTTC; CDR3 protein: CASSPNNEQFF
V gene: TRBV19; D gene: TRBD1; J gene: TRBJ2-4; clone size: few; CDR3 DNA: TGTGCCAGTAGTGTTGACAGGGTGAACATTCAGTACTTC; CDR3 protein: CASSVDRVNIQYF
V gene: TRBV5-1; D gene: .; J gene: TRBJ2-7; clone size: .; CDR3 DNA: TGCGCCAGCAGCTTTTCCCGGGACTCGGCCTACGAGCAGTACTTC; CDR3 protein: CASSFSRDSAYEQYF
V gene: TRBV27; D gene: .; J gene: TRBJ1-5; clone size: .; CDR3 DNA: TGTGCCAGCAGTTTGACCGCTCAGGGGCCCCAGCATTTT; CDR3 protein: CASSLTAQGPQHF
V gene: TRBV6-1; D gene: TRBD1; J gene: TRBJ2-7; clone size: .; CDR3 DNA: TGTGCCAGCAGTGAAGCGCTTCGGGGCAGGGGGCCCTACGAGCAGTACTTC; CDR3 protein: CASSEALRGRGPYEQYF
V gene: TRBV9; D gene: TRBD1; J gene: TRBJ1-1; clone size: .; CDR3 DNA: TGTGCCAGCAGCGGACAGGGAAGGTCTGAAGCTTTCTTT; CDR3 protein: CASSGQGRSEAFF
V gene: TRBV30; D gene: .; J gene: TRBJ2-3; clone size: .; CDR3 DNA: TGTGCCTGGAGCCCGAAGGAGGGAACTGATACGCAGTATTTT; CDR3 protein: CAWSPKEGTDTQYF
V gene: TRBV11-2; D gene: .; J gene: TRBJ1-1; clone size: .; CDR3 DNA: TGTGCCAGCAGCTTAGATCTCCAGGGGCACACTGAAGCTTTCTTT; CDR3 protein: CASSLDLQGHTEAFF
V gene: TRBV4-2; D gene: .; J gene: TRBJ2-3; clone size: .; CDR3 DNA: TGTGCCAGCAGCCAACCGGCCGCTGACACAGGTACGCAGTATTTT; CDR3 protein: CASSQPAADTGTQYF
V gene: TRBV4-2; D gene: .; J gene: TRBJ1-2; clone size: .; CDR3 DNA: TGTGCCAGCAGCCAAGGAGACGCTAACTATGGCTACACCTTC; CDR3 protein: CASSQGDANYGYTF
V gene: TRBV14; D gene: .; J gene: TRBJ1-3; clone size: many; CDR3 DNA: TGTGCCAGCAGCCTCTCTGGAAACACCATATATTTT; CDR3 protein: CASSLSGNTIYF
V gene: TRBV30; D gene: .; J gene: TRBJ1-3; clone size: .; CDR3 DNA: TGTGCCTGGGGCCCATTGACTGGAAACACCATATATTTT; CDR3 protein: CAWGPLTGNTIYF
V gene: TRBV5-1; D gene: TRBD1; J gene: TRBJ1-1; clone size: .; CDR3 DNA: TGCGCCAGCAGCCCCGACAGGGGTGAAGCTTTCTTT; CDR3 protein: CASSPDRGEAFF
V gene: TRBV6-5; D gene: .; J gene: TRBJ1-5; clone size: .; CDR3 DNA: TGTGCCAGCAGTACGTCCAGAGGGCAGCCCCAGCATTTT; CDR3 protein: CASSTSRGQPQHF
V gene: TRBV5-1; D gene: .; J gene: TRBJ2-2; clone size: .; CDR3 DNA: TGCGCCAGCAGACAGAGGACAGAGGCGAACACCGGGGAGCTGTTTTTT; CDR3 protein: CASRQRTEANTGELFF
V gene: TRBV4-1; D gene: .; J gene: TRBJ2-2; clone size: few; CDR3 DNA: TGCGCCAGCAGCCAAGATTCGCCTAGTAGCGGGGAGCTGTTTTTT; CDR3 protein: CASSQDSPSSGELFF
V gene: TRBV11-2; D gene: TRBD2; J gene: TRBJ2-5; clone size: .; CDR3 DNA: TGTGCCAGCAGCTTAGTCAGCGGGGACCAAGAGACCCAGTACTTC; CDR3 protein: CASSLVSGDQETQYF
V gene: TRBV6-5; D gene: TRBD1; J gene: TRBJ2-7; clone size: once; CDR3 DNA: TGTGCCAGCAGTCCCGCCGAGGACAGGTCCTACGAGCAGTACTTC; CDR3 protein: CASSPAEDRSYEQYF
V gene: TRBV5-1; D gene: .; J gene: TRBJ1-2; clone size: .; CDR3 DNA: TGCGCCAGCAGCTTTTTCCAGAACTATGGCTACACCTTC; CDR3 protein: CASSFFQNYGYTF
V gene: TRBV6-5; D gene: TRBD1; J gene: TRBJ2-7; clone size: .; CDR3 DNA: TGTGCCAGCAGTTATAACAGGGGTGCCTACGAGCAGTACTTC; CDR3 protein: CASSYNRGAYEQYF
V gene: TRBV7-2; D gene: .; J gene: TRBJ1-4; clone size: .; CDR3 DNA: TGTGCCAGCAGCTTAGCGGGAAGGGGGACTAATGAAAAACTGTTTTTT; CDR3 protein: CASSLAGRGTNEKLFF
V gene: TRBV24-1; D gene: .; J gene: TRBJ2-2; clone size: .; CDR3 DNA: TGTGCCACCAGTGACCTTGGGTCTGGCGGGGAGCTGTTTTTT; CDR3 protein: CATSDLGSGGELFF
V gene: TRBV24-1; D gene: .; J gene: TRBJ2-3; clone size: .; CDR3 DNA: TGTGCCACCAGTGATTCCGCTCAGGGGAGTTACACAGATACGCAGTATTTT; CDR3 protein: CATSDSAQGSYTDTQYF
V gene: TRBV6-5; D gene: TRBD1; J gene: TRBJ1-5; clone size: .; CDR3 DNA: TGTGCCAGCTGGACGGGACAGGCTAACAATCAGCCCCAGCATTTT; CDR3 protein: CASWTGQANNQPQHF
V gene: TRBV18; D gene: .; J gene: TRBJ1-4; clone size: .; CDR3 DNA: TGTGCCAGCTCACCACTCGTTCGCAGGGAGGAAAAACTGTTTTTT; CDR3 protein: CASSPLVRREEKLFF
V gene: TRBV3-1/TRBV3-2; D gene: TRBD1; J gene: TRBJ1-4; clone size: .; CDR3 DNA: TGTGCCAGCAGCCAGACAGGGGGCCGGACTGCTAATGAAAAACTGTTTTTT; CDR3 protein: CASSQTGGRTANEKLFF
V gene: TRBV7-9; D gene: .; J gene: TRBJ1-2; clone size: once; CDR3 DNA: TGTGCCAGCAGCTTAGGAGAGAGGATGGGCTACACCTTC; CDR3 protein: CASSLGERMGYTF
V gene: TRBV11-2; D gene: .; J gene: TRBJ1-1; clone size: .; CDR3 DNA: TGTGCCAGCAGCTTAAGATTAGGAGTGAACACTGAAGCTTTCTTT; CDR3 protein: CASSLRLGVNTEAFF
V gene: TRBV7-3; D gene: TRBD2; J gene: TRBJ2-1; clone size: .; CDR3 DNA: TGTGCCAGCCGTGTGTCTAGCGGGAGTAATGAGCAGTTCTTC; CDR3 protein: CASRVSSGSNEQFF
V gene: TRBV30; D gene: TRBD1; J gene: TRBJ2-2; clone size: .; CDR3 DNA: TGTGCCTGGGCCCACAGGGGGCACACCGGGGAGCTGTTTTTT; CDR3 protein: CAWAHRGHTGELFF
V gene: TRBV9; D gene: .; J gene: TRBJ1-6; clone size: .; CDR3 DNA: TGTGCCAGCAGCGGCGGGGCAGGTGGGAATTCACCCCTCCACTTT; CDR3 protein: CASSGGAGGNSPLHF
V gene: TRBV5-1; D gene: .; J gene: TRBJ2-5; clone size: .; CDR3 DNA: TGCGCCAGCAGCTTGGAGTCGGCGGGGTTGGGGGAGACCCAGTACTTC; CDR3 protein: CASSLESAGLGETQYF
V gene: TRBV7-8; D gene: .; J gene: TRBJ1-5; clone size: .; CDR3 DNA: TGTGCCAGCAGCAGGGTAGGCAATCAGCCCCAGCATTTT; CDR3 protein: CASSRVGNQPQHF
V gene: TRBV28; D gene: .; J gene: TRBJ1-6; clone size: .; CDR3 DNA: TGTGCCAGCAGTCCGGCGGCGGACTCGAGCTCCTATAATTCACCCCTCCACTTT; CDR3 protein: CASSPAADSSSYNSPLHF